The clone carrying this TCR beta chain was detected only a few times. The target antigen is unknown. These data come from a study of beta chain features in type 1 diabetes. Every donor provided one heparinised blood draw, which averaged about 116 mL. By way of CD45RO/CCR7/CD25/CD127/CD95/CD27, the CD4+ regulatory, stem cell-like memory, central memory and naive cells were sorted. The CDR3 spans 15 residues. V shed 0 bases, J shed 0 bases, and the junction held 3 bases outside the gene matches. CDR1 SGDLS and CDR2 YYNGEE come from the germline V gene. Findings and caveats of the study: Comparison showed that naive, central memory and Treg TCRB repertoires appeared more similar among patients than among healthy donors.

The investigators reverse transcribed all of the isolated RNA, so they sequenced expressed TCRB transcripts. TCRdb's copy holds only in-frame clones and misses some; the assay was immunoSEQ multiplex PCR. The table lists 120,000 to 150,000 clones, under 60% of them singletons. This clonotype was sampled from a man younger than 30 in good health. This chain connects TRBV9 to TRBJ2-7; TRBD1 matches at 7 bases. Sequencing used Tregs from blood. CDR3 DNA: TGTGCCAGCAGCGTAGGGGGACAGAGCTCCTACGAGCAGTACTTC. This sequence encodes CASSVGGQSSYEQYF.